This is a list of T cell receptor beta chains from one sample in a study of blood T cell repertoires in COVID-19. Measured with immunoSEQ multiplex PCR; TCRdb has only the in-frame clones, and not every one. The sample includes fewer than 300,000 clones, roughly 90% of them seen just once. The sample comprised peripheral blood. The source of these receptors is a man in his thirties or forties with acute or convalescent COVID-19. The CDR3 runs from the conserved cysteine through the conserved F or W. D genes are given only for firm matches. A clone size is listed for some rows: how often the clone was seen (once, few, many), or a class if it is expanded.

clone_size | d_call | j_call | v_call | cdr3_aa | cdr3_nt
- | - | TRBJ1-2 | TRBV13 | CASSLFSAVNYGYTF | TGTGCCAGCAGCTTATTTAGCGCGGTTAACTATGGCTACACCTTC
- | - | TRBJ1-2 | TRBV5-5 | CASIEAVFGLFGYTF | TGTGCCAGCATTGAGGCGGTCTTCGGTCTTTTTGGCTACACCTTC
- | TRBD2 | TRBJ2-1 | TRBV5-1 | CASSRMTSGGFNEQFF | TGCGCCAGCAGCCGGATGACTAGCGGGGGGTTCAATGAGCAGTTCTTC
- | - | TRBJ1-4 | TRBV9 | CASSVGGDRTGGMFF | TGTGCCAGCAGCGTTGGCGGGGATCGAACGGGGGGAATGTTTTTT
- | - | TRBJ1-2 | TRBV6-5 | CASRVSRAEYGYTF | TGTGCCAGCAGGGTATCCAGGGCAGAGTATGGCTACACCTTC
once | TRBD1 | TRBJ2-5 | TRBV5-6 | CASSDSGQGDQETQYF | TGTGCCAGCAGCGACTCGGGACAGGGCGACCAAGAGACCCAGTACTTC
- | - | TRBJ1-6 | TRBV6-5 | CASSRGDYSPLHF | TGTGCCAGCAGTAGGGGTGATTATTCACCCCTCCACTTT
- | - | TRBJ1-2 | TRBV10-1 | CASSERDGYTF | TGCGCCAGCAGTGAGCGGGATGGCTACACCTTC
- | - | TRBJ2-3 | TRBV7-9 | CASSLAGGETDTQYF | TGTGCCAGCAGCTTAGCGGGGGGAGAAACAGATACGCAGTATTTT
- | TRBD1 | TRBJ1-2 | TRBV6-5 | CASRAGTGGHGYTF | TGTGCCAGCAGAGCCGGGACAGGGGGCCATGGCTACACCTTC
- | - | TRBJ1-4 | TRBV3-1/TRBV3-2 | CASSQRGFATNEKLFF | TGTGCCAGCAGCCAACGCGGGTTTGCAACTAATGAAAAACTGTTTTTT
- | TRBD2 | TRBJ2-2 | TRBV18 | CASSPRLAANTGELFF | TGTGCCAGCTCTCCAAGACTAGCGGCGAACACCGGGGAGCTGTTTTTT
- | - | TRBJ2-7 | TRBV28 | CASSFRGVSSYEQYF | TGTGCCAGCAGTTTTAGGGGTGTGAGCTCCTACGAGCAGTACTTC
- | - | TRBJ2-4 | TRBV27 | CASSPTLQNIQYF | TGTGCCAGCAGTCCTACCTTACAAAACATTCAGTACTTC
- | TRBD1 | TRBJ2-7 | TRBV10-3 | CAIRGDRVSYEQYF | TGTGCCATCAGAGGGGACAGGGTCTCCTACGAGCAGTACTTC
- | - | TRBJ2-3 | TRBV30 | CAWSGHYTQYF | TGTGCCTGGAGTGGACATTATACGCAGTATTTT
- | TRBD2 | TRBJ2-5 | TRBV28 | CASSKIGLAGGPGQETQYF | TGTGCCAGCAGTAAGATAGGACTAGCGGGAGGGCCGGGGCAAGAGACCCAGTACTTC
- | - | TRBJ1-1 | TRBV28 | CASSLKVGLTEAFF | TGTGCCAGCAGTTTAAAGGTGGGCCTGACTGAAGCTTTCTTT
- | - | TRBJ2-3 | TRBV6-5 | CASSLRQITDAQYF | TGTGCCAGCAGTCTCCGACAGATCACAGATGCGCAGTATTTT
- | TRBD1 | TRBJ1-2 | TRBV28 | CASSPDRQGAFGYTF | TGTGCCAGCAGCCCAGACAGACAGGGGGCCTTTGGCTACACCTTC
- | - | TRBJ2-2 | TRBV12-5 | CASSGDTGELFF | TGTGCTAGTTCGGGGGACACCGGGGAGCTGTTTTTT
- | - | TRBJ2-1 | TRBV28 | CASSLLAYNEQFF | TGTGCCAGCAGTTTACTAGCGTACAATGAGCAGTTCTTC
- | TRBD1 | TRBJ1-4 | TRBV5-1 | CASSSGQGGEKLFF | TGCGCCAGCAGCTCGGGACAGGGGGGTGAAAAACTGTTTTTT
once | TRBD1 | TRBJ1-4 | TRBV7-8 | CASSPWTGGAGEKLFF | TGTGCCAGCAGCCCCTGGACAGGGGGCGCAGGTGAAAAACTGTTTTTT
- | TRBD1 | TRBJ2-1 | TRBV6-1 | CASSEGGQLNEQFF | TGTGCCAGCAGTGAAGGGGGACAGCTCAATGAGCAGTTCTTC
- | TRBD2 | TRBJ2-5 | TRBV9 | CASSRLAATGETQYF | TGTGCCAGCAGCCGACTAGCGGCCACCGGGGAGACCCAGTACTTC